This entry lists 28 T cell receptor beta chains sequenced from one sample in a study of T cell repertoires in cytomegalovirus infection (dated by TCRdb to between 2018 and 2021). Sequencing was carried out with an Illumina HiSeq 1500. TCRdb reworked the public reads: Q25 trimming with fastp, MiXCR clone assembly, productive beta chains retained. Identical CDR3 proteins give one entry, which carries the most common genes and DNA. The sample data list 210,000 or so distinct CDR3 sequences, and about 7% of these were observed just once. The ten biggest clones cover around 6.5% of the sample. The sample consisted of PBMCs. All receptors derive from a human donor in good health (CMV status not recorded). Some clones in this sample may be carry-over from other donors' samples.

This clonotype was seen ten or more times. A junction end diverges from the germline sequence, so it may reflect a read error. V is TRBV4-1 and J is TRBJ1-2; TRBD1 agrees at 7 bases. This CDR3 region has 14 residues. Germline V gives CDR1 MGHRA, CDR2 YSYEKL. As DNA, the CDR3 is TGCGCCAGCACCCCGGGACAGACCATCTATGACTACACCTTC. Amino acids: CASTPGQTIYDYTF.

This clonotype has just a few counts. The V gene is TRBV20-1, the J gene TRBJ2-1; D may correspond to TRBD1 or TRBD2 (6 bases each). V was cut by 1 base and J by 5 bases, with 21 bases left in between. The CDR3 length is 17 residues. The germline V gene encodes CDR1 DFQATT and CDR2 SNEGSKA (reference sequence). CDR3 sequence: CSARVSFMRGVNNEQFF. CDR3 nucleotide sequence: TGCAGTGCTAGAGTTTCCTTTATGAGGGGGGTTAACAATGAGCAGTTCTTC.

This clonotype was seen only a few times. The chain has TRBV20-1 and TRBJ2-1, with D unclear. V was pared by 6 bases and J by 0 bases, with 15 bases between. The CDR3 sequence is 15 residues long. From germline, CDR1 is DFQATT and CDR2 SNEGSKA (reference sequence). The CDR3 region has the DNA TGCAGTGCCCCCCCGACCGCGAGCTCCTACAATGAGCAGTTCTTC. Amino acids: CSAPPTASSYNEQFF.

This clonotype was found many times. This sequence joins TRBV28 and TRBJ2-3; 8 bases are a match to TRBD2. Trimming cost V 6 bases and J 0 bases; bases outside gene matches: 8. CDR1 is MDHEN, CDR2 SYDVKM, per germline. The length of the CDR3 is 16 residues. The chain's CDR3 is CASSPPGGASTDTQYF. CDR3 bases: TGTGCCAGCAGCCCCCCGGGGGGGGCTAGCACAGATACGCAGTATTTT. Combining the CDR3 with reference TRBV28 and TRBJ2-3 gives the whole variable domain DVKVTQSSRYLVKRTGEKVFLECVQDMDHENMFWYRQDPGLGLRLIYFSYDVKMKEKGDIPEGYSVSREKKERFSLILESASTNQTSMYLCASSPPGGASTDTQYFGPGTRLTVL.

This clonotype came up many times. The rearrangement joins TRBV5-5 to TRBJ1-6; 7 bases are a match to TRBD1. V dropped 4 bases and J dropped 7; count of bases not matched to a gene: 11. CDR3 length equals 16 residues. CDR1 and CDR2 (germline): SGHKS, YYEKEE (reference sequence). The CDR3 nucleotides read TGTGCCAGCAGCCGATCCCAACAGGGGACGAATTCACCCCTCCACTTT. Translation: CASSRSQQGTNSPLHF.

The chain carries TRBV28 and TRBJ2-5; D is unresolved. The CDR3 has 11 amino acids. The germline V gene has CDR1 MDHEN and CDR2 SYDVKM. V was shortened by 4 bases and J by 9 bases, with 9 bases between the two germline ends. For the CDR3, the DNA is TGTGCCAGCAGTTCGCCTCGGTCCCAGTACTTC. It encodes CASSSPRSQYF.

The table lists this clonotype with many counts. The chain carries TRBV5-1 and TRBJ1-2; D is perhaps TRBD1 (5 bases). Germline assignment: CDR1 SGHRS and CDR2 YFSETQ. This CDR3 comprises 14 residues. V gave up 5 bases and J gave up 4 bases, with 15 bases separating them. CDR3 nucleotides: TGCGCCAGCAGTAATCAGGGTGGAGGCTATGGCTACACCTTC. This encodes CASSNQGGGYGYTF. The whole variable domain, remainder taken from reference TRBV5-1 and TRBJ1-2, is KAGVTQTPRYLIKTRGQQVTLSCSPISGHRSVSWYQQTPGQGLQFLFEYFSETQRNKGNFPGRFSGRQFSNSRSEMNVSTLELGDSALYLCASSNQGGGYGYTFGSGTRLTVV.

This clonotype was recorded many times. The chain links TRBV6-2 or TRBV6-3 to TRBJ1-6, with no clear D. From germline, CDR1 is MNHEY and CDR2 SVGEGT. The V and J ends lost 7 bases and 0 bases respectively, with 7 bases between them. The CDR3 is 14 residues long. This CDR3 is CASTQISYNSPLHF. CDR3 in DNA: TGTGCCAGCACCCAGATCTCCTATAATTCACCCCTCCACTTT.

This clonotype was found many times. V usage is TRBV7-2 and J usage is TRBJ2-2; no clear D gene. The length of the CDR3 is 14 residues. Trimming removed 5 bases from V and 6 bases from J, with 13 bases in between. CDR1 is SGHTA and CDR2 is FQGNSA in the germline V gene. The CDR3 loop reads CASSLIGRAGELFF. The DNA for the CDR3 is TGTGCCAGCAGCCTCATAGGTCGGGCCGGGGAGCTGTTTTTT.

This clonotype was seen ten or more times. CDR3 sequence reads: CASSPQGKPYGYTF. For the CDR3, the DNA is TGTGCCAGCAGTCCACAGGGAAAGCCCTATGGCTACACCTTC. The genes are TRBV12-3 or TRBV12-4 and TRBJ1-2, with D perhaps TRBD1 (6 bases). Trimming left V 5 bases short and J 4 bases short, with 14 bases between. The CDR3 is 14 residues long.

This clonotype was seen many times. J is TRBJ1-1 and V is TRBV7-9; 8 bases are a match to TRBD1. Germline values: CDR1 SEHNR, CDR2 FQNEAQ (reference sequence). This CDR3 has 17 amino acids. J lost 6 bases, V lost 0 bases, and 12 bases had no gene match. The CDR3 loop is CASSLADRAVTRAEAFF. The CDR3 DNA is TGTGCCAGCAGCTTAGCGGACAGGGCCGTCACGCGAGCTGAAGCTTTCTTT.

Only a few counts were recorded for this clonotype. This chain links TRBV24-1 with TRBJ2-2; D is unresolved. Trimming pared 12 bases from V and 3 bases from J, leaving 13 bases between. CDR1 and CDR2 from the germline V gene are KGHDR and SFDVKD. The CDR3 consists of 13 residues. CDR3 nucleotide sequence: TGTGCCCCCCTTGAAGTCGACACCGGGGAGCTGTTTTTT. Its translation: CAPLEVDTGELFF.

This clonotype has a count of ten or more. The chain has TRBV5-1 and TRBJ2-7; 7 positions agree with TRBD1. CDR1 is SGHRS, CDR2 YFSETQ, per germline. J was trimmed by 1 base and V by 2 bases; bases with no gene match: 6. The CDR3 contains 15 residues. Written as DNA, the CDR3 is TGCGCCAGCAGCTTTACCCCGGGACAGTCCTACGAGCAGTACTTC. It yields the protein CASSFTPGQSYEQYF.

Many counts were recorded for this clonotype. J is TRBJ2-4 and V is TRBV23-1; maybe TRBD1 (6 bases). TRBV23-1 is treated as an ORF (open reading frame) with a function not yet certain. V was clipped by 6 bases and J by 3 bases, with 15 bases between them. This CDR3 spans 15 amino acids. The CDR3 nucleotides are TGCGCCAGCAGCTCCCCCGGGACAAGCAAAAACATTCAGTACTTC. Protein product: CASSSPGTSKNIQYF.

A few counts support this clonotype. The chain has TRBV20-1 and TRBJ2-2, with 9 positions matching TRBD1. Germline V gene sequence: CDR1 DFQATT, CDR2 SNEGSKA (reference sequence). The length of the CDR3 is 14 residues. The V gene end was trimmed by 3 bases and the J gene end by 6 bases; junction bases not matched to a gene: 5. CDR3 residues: CSASLRQGAGELFF. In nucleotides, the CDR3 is TGCAGTGCTAGCCTCAGACAGGGGGCCGGGGAGCTGTTTTTT.

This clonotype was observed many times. CDR3 in amino acids: CAWSVMAGVYNEQFF. The DNA for the CDR3 is TGTGCCTGGAGTGTCATGGCGGGGGTATACAATGAGCAGTTCTTC. The V call is TRBV30, the J call TRBJ2-1, with TRBD2 matching over 7 bases. The CDR3 covers 15 residues. Germline V lookup: CDR1 GTSNPN, CDR2 SVGIG (reference sequence). V shed 0 bases, J shed 4 bases, and the junction held 6 bases outside the gene matches.

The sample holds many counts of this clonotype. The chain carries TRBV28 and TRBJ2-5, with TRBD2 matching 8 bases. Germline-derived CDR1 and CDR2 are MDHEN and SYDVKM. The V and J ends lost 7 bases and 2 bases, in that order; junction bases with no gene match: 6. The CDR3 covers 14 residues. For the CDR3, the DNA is TGTGCCAGCAACTTAGCGGGGACTCAAGAGACCCAGTACTTC. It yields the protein CASNLAGTQETQYF.

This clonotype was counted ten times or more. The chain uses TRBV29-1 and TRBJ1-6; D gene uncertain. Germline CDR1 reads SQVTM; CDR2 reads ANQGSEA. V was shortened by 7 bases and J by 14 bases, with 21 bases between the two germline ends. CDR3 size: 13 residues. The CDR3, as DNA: TGCAGCGGTACTGAGTCTCTAATTAGTTCCCTCCACTTT. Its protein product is CSGTESLISSLHF.

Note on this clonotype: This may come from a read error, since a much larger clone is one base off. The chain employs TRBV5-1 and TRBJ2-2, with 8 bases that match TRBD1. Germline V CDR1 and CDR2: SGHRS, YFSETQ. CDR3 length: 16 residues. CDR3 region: CASSLFGTGPTGELLF. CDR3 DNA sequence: TGCGCCAGCAGCCTATTCGGGACAGGTCCCACCGGGGAGCTGCTTTTT.

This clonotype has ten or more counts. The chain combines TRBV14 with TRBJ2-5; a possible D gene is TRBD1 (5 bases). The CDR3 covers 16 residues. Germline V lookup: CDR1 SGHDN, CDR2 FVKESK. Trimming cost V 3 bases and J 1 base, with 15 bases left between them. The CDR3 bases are TGTGCCAGCAGCCAGCTGCGGCTAACAGGCCAAGAGACCCAGTACTTC. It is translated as CASSQLRLTGQETQYF.

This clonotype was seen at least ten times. The CDR3 spells CASSLGQGGRWNTEAFF. CDR3 DNA sequence: TGTGCCAGCAGCTTGGGACAGGGAGGTCGGTGGAACACTGAAGCTTTCTTT. The V and J genes are TRBV7-6 and TRBJ1-1; 9 nucleotides agree with TRBD1. The CDR3 spans 17 residues. J was trimmed by 1 base and V by 3 bases; bases with no gene match: 9. The germline V gene encodes CDR1 SGHVS and CDR2 FNYEAQ.

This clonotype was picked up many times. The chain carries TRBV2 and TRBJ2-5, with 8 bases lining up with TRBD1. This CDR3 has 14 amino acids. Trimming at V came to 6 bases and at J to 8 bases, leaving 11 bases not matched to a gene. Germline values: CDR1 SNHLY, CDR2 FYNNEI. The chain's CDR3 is CASRTGRDRGTQYF. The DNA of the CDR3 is TGTGCCAGCAGAACAGGACGAGACAGGGGAACCCAGTACTTC.

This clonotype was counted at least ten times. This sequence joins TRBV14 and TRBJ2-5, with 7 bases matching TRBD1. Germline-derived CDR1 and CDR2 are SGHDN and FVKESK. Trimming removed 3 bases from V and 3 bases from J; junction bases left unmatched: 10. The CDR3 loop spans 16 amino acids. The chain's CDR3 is CASSQWDSLGEETQYF. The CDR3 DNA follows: TGTGCCAGCAGCCAGTGGGACAGCTTGGGAGAAGAGACCCAGTACTTC.

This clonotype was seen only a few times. The CDR3, as DNA: TGCAGCGTTGATAGGATCACAGATACGCAGTATTTT. Translating it yields CSVDRITDTQYF. The V and J genes are TRBV29-1 and TRBJ2-3; no clear D. The CDR3 has 12 amino acids. The germline V gene encodes CDR1 SQVTM and CDR2 ANQGSEA. Trimming took 3 bases from V and 2 from J, leaving 6 bases between them.

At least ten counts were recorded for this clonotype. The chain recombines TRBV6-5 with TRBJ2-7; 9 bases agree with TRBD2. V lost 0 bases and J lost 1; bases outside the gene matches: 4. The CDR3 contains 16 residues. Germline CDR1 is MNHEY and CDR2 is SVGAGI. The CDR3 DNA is TGTGCCAGCAGTTACTCGAGCCTAGCGGGGTCCTACGAGCAGTACTTC. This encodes CASSYSSLAGSYEQYF.

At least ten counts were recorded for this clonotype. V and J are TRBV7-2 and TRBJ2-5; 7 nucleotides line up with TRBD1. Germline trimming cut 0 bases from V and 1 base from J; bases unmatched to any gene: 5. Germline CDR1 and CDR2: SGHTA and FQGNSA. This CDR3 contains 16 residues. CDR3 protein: CASSLAGGYVQETQYF. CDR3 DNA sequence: TGTGCCAGCAGCTTAGCAGGGGGCTACGTCCAAGAGACCCAGTACTTC.

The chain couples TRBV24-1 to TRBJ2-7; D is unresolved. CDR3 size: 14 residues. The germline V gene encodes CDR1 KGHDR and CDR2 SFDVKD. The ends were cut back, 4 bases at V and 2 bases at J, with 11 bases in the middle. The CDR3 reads CATSELDGTYEQYF. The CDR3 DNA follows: TGTGCCACCAGTGAACTCGACGGTACCTACGAGCAGTACTTC.

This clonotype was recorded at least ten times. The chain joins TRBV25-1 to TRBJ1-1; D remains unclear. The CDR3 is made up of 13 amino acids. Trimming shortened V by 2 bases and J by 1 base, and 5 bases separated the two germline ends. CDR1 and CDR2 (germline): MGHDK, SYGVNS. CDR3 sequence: CASSEKWNTEAFF. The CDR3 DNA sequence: TGTGCCAGCAGTGAAAAATGGAACACTGAAGCTTTCTTT.